The entry that follows covers one T cell receptor beta chain sequence. No antigen is known for it. Sequencing used immunoSEQ multiplex PCR; TCRdb keeps in-frame clones, though not all of them. The table has about 2 million clones, about 95% seen once. V was pared by 1 base and J by 10 bases, with 7 bases of the junction left unmatched. This CDR3 contains 15 residues. The germline V gene encodes CDR1 LNHNV and CDR2 YYDKDF (reference sequence). This entry comes from a study of shared clonotypes between healthy human individuals. Positively selected for CCR7, the CD45RO-negative cells used as naive CD8 cells excluded terminally differentiated effector memory CD45RA+ cells. All donors were Caucasian adults living in Nashville, Tennessee. Regarding the study as a whole: Richness estimates generally favored naive over memory subsets. The study found about 5% of naive CD4 clonotypes shared across a handful of donors. Researchers sampled only blood; tissue repertoires likely differ.

Specimen: naive CD8+ T cells sorted from blood. The rearrangement joins TRBV15 to TRBJ2-1, with 10 bases identical to TRBD2. The sequence came from a man in his late teens or twenties in good health. Written as DNA, the CDR3 is TGTGCCACCAGCAGAGTGAGCGGGGGGGCGGAAGAGCAGTTCTTC. This encodes CATSRVSGGAEEQFF.